Each of the 29 T cell receptor beta chains below was sequenced from the same sample in a study of blood T cell repertoires in COVID-19. The protocol was immunoSEQ multiplex PCR, while the TCRdb copy is restricted to in-frame clones and leaves out a portion. The sample lists under 300,000 clones; over 75% were seen once. Specimen: peripheral blood. The receptors here all came from a man aged 25 to 45 who had recovered from COVID-19.

V gene TRBV5-6 combines with J gene TRBJ1-1; the D gene is possibly TRBD1 (6 bases). Between the trimmed V and J ends, which lost 4 bases and 1 base, there was a span of 11 bases. CDR3 size: 14 residues. CDR1 SGHDT and CDR2 YYEEEE come from the germline V gene. CDR3 amino acids: CASSPGQRNTEAFF. The CDR3 bases are TGTGCCAGCAGCCCGGGACAAAGGAACACTGAAGCTTTCTTT.

The genes are TRBV6-1 and TRBJ1-6; 9 nucleotides line up with TRBD1. Germline CDR1 is MNHNS and CDR2 is SASEGT. This CDR3 contains 16 residues. The V segment lost 0 bases and the J segment 6 bases; nucleotides outside the gene matches: 3. The CDR3 nucleotides read TGTGCCAGCAGTGAAGCTTTGGGACAGGGTAATTCACCCCTCCACTTT. Protein product: CASSEALGQGNSPLHF.

V usage is TRBV7-8 and J usage is TRBJ1-2, with D possibly being TRBD1 (5 bases). Trimming cost V 5 bases and J 7 bases, with 17 bases left between them. The germline V gene encodes CDR1 SGHVS and CDR2 FQNEAQ. The CDR3 runs 14 residues. The CDR3 is CASSGSVGPGGYTF. For the CDR3, the DNA is TGTGCCAGCAGCGGATCGGTGGGGCCCGGTGGCTACACCTTC.

In its sample, this clone was seen many times. This sequence joins TRBV19 and TRBJ2-3; D remains unclear. There are 12 residues in the CDR3. Trimming took 5 bases from V and 4 from J, leaving 7 bases between them. Germline-derived CDR1 and CDR2 are LNHDA and SQIVND (reference sequence). The CDR3 coding sequence is TGTGCCAGTAGTGCAGTCCCAGATACGCAGTATTTT. This sequence encodes CASSAVPDTQYF.

This chain uses TRBV4-1 with TRBJ1-4, with 7 positions matching TRBD1. CDR3 length: 15 residues. Germline trimming cut 0 bases from V and 14 bases from J; bases unmatched to any gene: 12. Germline lookup yields CDR1 MGHRA and CDR2 YSYEKL. Here the CDR3 reads CASSQEGQPLDGLFF. As DNA, the CDR3 is TGCGCCAGCAGCCAAGAGGGACAGCCCCTGGATGGCCTGTTTTTT.

This sequence joins TRBV28 and TRBJ1-1; D not certain. The V gene lost 3 bases and the J gene lost 2 bases, with 10 bases spanning the gap. The CDR3 consists of 14 residues. The germline V gene has CDR1 MDHEN and CDR2 SYDVKM. This CDR3 reads CASSFHGINTEAFF. DNA for the CDR3: TGTGCCAGCAGTTTCCACGGGATAAACACTGAAGCTTTCTTT.

The chain uses TRBV2 and TRBJ2-6; weak D call: TRBD1 (5 bases). V was pared by 8 bases and J by 0 bases, with 8 bases between. CDR3 length: 14 amino acids. CDR1 is SNHLY and CDR2 is FYNNEI in the germline V gene. The CDR3 DNA follows: TGTGCCAGCGACAGCTTCTCTGGGGCCAACGTCCTGACTTTC. Encoded protein: CASDSFSGANVLTF.

This clone was seen just once. The rearrangement joins TRBV5-1 to TRBJ2-1; TRBD2 agrees at 16 bases. The CDR3 extends over 19 amino acids. The germline V gene encodes CDR1 SGHRS and CDR2 YFSETQ. Unmatched junction bases numbered 7, after V lost 2 bases and J lost 2 bases. The CDR3 DNA follows: TGCGCCAGCAGCTTCCGACTTGGGACTAGCGGGGGGGCCTACAATGAGCAGTTCTTC. It is translated as CASSFRLGTSGGAYNEQFF.

This rearrangement joins TRBV6-6 to TRBJ1-2; D is ambiguous. The V gene's germline CDR1 is MNHNY and CDR2 SVGAGI (reference sequence). V lost 0 bases and J 7 bases, leaving 9 bases between the germline ends. CDR3 length: 13 amino acids. CDR3 sequence (DNA): TGTGCCAGCAGTTACTCGGAGGGTGGTGGCTACACCTTC. Protein product: CASSYSEGGGYTF.

The chain joins TRBV2 to TRBJ1-1; possibly TRBD1 for D (5 bases). With 1 base removed from V and 11 bases from J, the gap between germline ends came to 11 bases. CDR3 length: 12 residues. Germline V gene lookup returns CDR1 SNHLY and CDR2 FYNNEI. The CDR3 DNA is TGTGCCAGCAGTGAAGGGGGCTTGAAGGCTTTCTTT. This sequence encodes CASSEGGLKAFF. The entire variable domain, with the rest obtained from reference TRBV2 and TRBJ1-1, is as follows: EPEVTQTPSHQVTQMGQEVILRCVPISNHLYFYWYRQILGQKVEFLVSFYNNEISEKSEIFDDQFSVERPDGSNFTLKIRSTKLEDSAMYFCASSEGGLKAFFGQGTRLTVV.

The chain uses TRBV6-5 and TRBJ1-2; 10 nucleotides agree with TRBD1. J was trimmed by 8 bases and V by 7 bases; bases with no gene match: 7. The CDR3 is made up of 13 amino acids. Looked up from germline, CDR1 is MNHEY and CDR2 is SVGAGI. The CDR3 bases are TGTGCCAGCAAAGGGACAGGGGACAAAGGCTACACCTTC. Translation gives CASKGTGDKGYTF.

This clone was detected only a few times. CDR3 loop: CASSSRVFENTGELFF. As DNA, the CDR3 is TGCGCCAGCAGCTCCCGGGTCTTTGAAAACACCGGGGAGCTGTTTTTT. This chain uses TRBV4-1 with TRBJ2-2; D ambiguous. V was cut by 5 bases and J by 2 bases, with 15 bases left in between. The CDR3 runs to 16 residues. Germline CDR1 reads MGHRA; CDR2 reads YSYEKL.

This clone showed up just once. J is TRBJ2-5 and V is TRBV10-3, with 8 bases identical to TRBD1. V shed 0 bases and J 5 bases; nucleotides not matched to a gene: 8. Germline-derived CDR1 and CDR2 are ENHRY and SYGVKD. CDR3 size: 16 residues. CDR3: CAISESLGTGGETQYF. In nucleotides, the CDR3 is TGTGCCATCAGTGAGTCCCTCGGGACAGGTGGGGAGACCCAGTACTTC.

This clone has a single count. The rearrangement joins TRBV5-1 to TRBJ2-2; TRBD2 is a possible D gene (6 bases). V lost 3 bases and J lost 7, with 10 bases in between. Germline V gene lookup returns CDR1 SGHRS and CDR2 YFSETQ. The CDR3 has 13 amino acids. CDR3 in DNA: TGCGCCAGCAGCTCAGGCGGGGACGGGGAGCTGTTTTTT. Translated, it gives CASSSGGDGELFF. The complete variable domain, with remaining parts taken from reference TRBV5-1 and TRBJ2-2, reads KAGVTQTPRYLIKTRGQQVTLSCSPISGHRSVSWYQQTPGQGLQFLFEYFSETQRNKGNFPGRFSGRQFSNSRSEMNVSTLELGDSALYLCASSSGGDGELFFGEGSRLTVL.

This clone was seen only a few times. The chain recombines TRBV4-1 with TRBJ1-4, with 10 bases aligning to TRBD1. Germline values: CDR1 MGHRA, CDR2 YSYEKL. The CDR3 covers 14 residues. After removal of 4 bases from V and 8 bases from J, the junction contained 4 bases not matched to a gene. CDR3 DNA sequence: TGCGCCAGCAGCCGGACAGGGGGAGGGGAAAAACTGTTTTTT. Its translation: CASSRTGGGEKLFF.

The CDR3 bases are TGTGCCAGCAGCTTGTGGGGGCGTGGCGGGGAGCTGTTTTTT. This gives the protein CASSLWGRGGELFF. The gene calls are TRBV7-9 and TRBJ2-2; D is perhaps TRBD1 (6 bases). The CDR3 totals 14 residues. Between the trimmed V and J ends, which lost 3 bases and 7 bases, there was a span of 12 bases. Germline V gives CDR1 SEHNR, CDR2 FQNEAQ (reference sequence).

The chain is built from TRBV5-1 and TRBJ2-3; 7 bases line up with TRBD1. In germline, CDR1 is SGHRS, CDR2 YFSETQ. V shed 2 bases and J 2 bases; nucleotides not matched to a gene: 2. CDR3 length equals 14 residues. The chain's CDR3 is CASSFGQDTDTQYF. CDR3 bases: TGCGCCAGCAGCTTCGGACAGGACACAGATACGCAGTATTTT.

This clone was seen more than once but under ten times. V usage is TRBV9 and J usage is TRBJ1-6; possible D gene TRBD1, 6 bases. The germline V and J ends were trimmed by 3 bases and 4 bases, with 11 bases remaining between them. Germline CDR1 and CDR2: SGDLS and YYNGEE. The CDR3 is 15 amino acids. The CDR3 loop is CASSADSGYNSPLHF. The CDR3, as DNA: TGTGCCAGCAGCGCGGACAGTGGGTATAATTCACCCCTCCACTTT.

The J gene is TRBJ2-3, the V gene TRBV7-2; 9 nucleotides line up with TRBD2. CDR3 length equals 16 residues. The germline V gene encodes CDR1 SGHTA and CDR2 FQGNSA. Trimming took 0 bases from V and 8 from J; bases not matched to a gene: 9. As DNA, the CDR3 is TGTGCCAGCAGCTTAGCAGCGGGGGGCCTAACGGGTACGCAGTATTTT. Encoded protein: CASSLAAGGLTGTQYF. Supplemented by reference TRBV7-2 and TRBJ2-3, the full variable domain reads GAGVSQSPSNKVTEKGKDVELRCDPISGHTALYWYRQSLGQGLEFLIYFQGNSAPDKSGLPSDRFSAERTGGSVSTLTIQRTQQEDSAVYLCASSLAAGGLTGTQYFGPGTRLTVL.

This clone was observed a single time. The chain employs TRBV18 and TRBJ1-6, with D perhaps TRBD1 (6 bases). Trimming stripped 4 bases from V and 7 bases from J, with 11 bases between. Germline CDR1 reads KGHSH; CDR2 reads LQKENI. The CDR3 has 14 residues. This chain's CDR3 is CASSQNQGNSPLHF. The CDR3, as DNA: TGTGCCAGCTCACAGAATCAGGGGAATTCACCCCTCCACTTT.

V and J are TRBV28 and TRBJ2-7, with TRBD1 as a possible D gene (7 bases). CDR1 is MDHEN and CDR2 is SYDVKM in the germline V gene. The V gene lost 6 bases and the J gene lost 6 bases, with 15 bases spanning the gap. The CDR3 extends over 13 amino acids. The CDR3 spells CASRRQGGSEQYV. The CDR3, as DNA: TGTGCCAGCAGGAGGCAGGGGGGTAGCGAGCAGTACGTC.

The chain recombines TRBV5-8 with TRBJ1-5, with 8 bases matching TRBD1. Trimming took 0 bases from V and 4 from J; bases not matched to a gene: 3. The CDR3 extends over 15 amino acids. Germline loops: CDR1 SGHTS, CDR2 YDEGEE. The DNA for the CDR3 is TGTGCCAGCAGCTTGGCCCACAGGGGGAATCAGCCCCAGCATTTT. It is translated as CASSLAHRGNQPQHF.

The chain recombines TRBV5-1 with TRBJ1-6; D remains unclear. Trimming stripped 0 bases from V and 8 bases from J, with 12 bases between. The CDR3 is made up of 15 amino acids. The germline V gene has CDR1 SGHRS and CDR2 YFSETQ. The CDR3: CASSLAGGAYSPLHF. The CDR3 bases are TGCGCCAGCAGCTTGGCTGGAGGTGCATATTCACCCCTCCACTTT. The full variable domain, its missing parts supplied by reference TRBV5-1 and TRBJ1-6, is KAGVTQTPRYLIKTRGQQVTLSCSPISGHRSVSWYQQTPGQGLQFLFEYFSETQRNKGNFPGRFSGRQFSNSRSEMNVSTLELGDSALYLCASSLAGGAYSPLHFGNGTRLTVT.

The chain recombines TRBV11-3 with TRBJ1-1; D ambiguous. The CDR3 length is 13 residues. V lost 2 bases, J lost 4 bases, and 8 bases lay in between. From germline, CDR1 is SGHNT and CDR2 YENEEA. CDR3 in amino acids: CASSLYRGTEAFF. DNA for the CDR3: TGTGCCAGCAGCTTATACCGGGGCACTGAAGCTTTCTTT.

This clone occurred once. The chain is built from TRBV24-1 and TRBJ2-3, with D tentatively TRBD2 (5 bases). The CDR3 runs 14 residues. From germline, CDR1 is KGHDR and CDR2 SFDVKD. Trimming left V 5 bases short and J 4 bases short, with 12 bases between. The CDR3 loop is CATSGGQAPDTQYF. CDR3 coding DNA: TGTGCCACCAGTGGAGGGCAGGCCCCAGATACGCAGTATTTT.

V and J are TRBV28 and TRBJ2-6, with a possible D match to TRBD2 (6 bases). V lost 0 bases, J lost 2 bases, and 11 bases lay in between. Germline V gene lookup returns CDR1 MDHEN and CDR2 SYDVKM. The CDR3 extends over 17 amino acids. The CDR3 region is CASSLWQGGTGANVLTF. The CDR3 DNA reads as TGTGCCAGCAGTTTATGGCAGGGAGGTACTGGGGCCAACGTCCTGACTTTC.

Only a few counts were recorded for this clone. The chain is built from TRBV7-9 and TRBJ1-6; maybe TRBD1 (6 bases). The CDR3 has 13 amino acids. Between the trimmed V and J ends, which lost 10 bases and 5 bases, there was a span of 12 bases. CDR1 is SEHNR, CDR2 FQNEAQ, per germline (reference sequence). CDR3 protein: CATGQNNNSPLHF. CDR3 nucleotides: TGTGCCACAGGACAGAACAATAATTCACCCCTCCACTTT.

The chain couples TRBV7-3 to TRBJ2-5; TRBD2 aligns across 10 bases. V was clipped by 0 bases and J by 2 bases; unmatched bases: 0. Germline CDR1 SGHTA, CDR2 FQGTGA. This CDR3 contains 15 residues. This CDR3 reads CASSLTTSGQETQYF. In DNA, the CDR3 is TGTGCCAGCAGCTTAACGACTAGCGGGCAAGAGACCCAGTACTTC.

The rearrangement links TRBV5-4 to TRBJ2-3, with D perhaps matching TRBD1 (6 bases). Germline CDR1 reads SGHNT; CDR2 reads YYREEE (reference sequence). The CDR3 loop spans 16 amino acids. The V gene lost 1 base and the J gene lost 8 bases, with 20 bases spanning the gap. For the CDR3, the DNA is TGTGCCAGCAGCTTGCCCTCTGAGGGGGATGGAGGTACGCAGTATTTT. This encodes CASSLPSEGDGGTQYF.